Below, 27 T cell receptor beta chains from the same sample are listed, as sequenced in a study of blood T cell repertoires in COVID-19. Data came from immunoSEQ multiplex PCR; TCRdb stores just in-frame clones and leaves some out. The repertoire holds around 140,000 clones, with roughly 90% as singletons. Sequenced material: peripheral blood. Receptor source: a man in his 70s with acute or convalescent COVID-19.

This chain uses TRBV5-1 with TRBJ2-3; D gene uncertain. Per germline, CDR1 SGHRS and CDR2 YFSETQ. The ends were cut back, 0 bases at V and 6 bases at J, with 11 bases in the middle. The CDR3 is 14 residues long. Here the CDR3 reads CASSLAQSQDTQYF. The DNA for the CDR3 is TGCGCCAGCAGCTTGGCTCAATCTCAGGATACGCAGTATTTT.

This clone has only a few counts. V gene TRBV7-2 combines with J gene TRBJ1-2; the D is unclear. V shed 5 bases and J shed 5 bases, with 15 bases lying between them. CDR3 size: 14 residues. CDR1 and CDR2 from the germline V gene are SGHTA and FQGNSA. The CDR3 here is CASSPLSGNYGYTF. CDR3 nucleotide sequence: TGTGCCAGCAGCCCCCTATCCGGGAATTATGGCTACACCTTC.

The chain uses TRBV2 and TRBJ2-2, with 11 nucleotides matching TRBD2. The CDR3 spans 13 residues. Looked up from germline, CDR1 is SNHLY and CDR2 is FYNNEI. V shed 10 bases, J shed 4 bases, and the junction held 2 bases outside the gene matches. This CDR3 reads CAIGTSGTGELFF. The CDR3 DNA sequence: TGTGCCATCGGGACTAGCGGCACCGGGGAGCTGTTTTTT.

This clone has a handful of counts. The chain carries TRBV19 and TRBJ1-1, with 11 positions matching TRBD1. The V gene end was trimmed by 6 bases and the J gene end by 4 bases; junction bases not matched to a gene: 4. The CDR3 is made up of 14 amino acids. The germline V gene has CDR1 LNHDA and CDR2 SQIVND (reference sequence). DNA of the CDR3: TGTGCCAGTAGATTTGGGACAGGGGGCACTGAAGCTTTCTTT. Its protein product is CASRFGTGGTEAFF.

This chain links TRBV6-5 with TRBJ2-5; no reliable D call. The germline CDR1 and CDR2 sequences are MNHEY and SVGAGI. Between the trimmed V and J ends, which lost 5 bases and 2 bases, there was a span of 15 bases. The CDR3 has 15 amino acids. The CDR3 protein is CASSPNTPTQETQYF. Written as DNA, the CDR3 is TGTGCCAGCAGTCCCAACACCCCAACGCAAGAGACCCAGTACTTC.

The V call is TRBV15, the J call TRBJ2-2; 9 positions agree with TRBD1. Germline values: CDR1 LNHNV, CDR2 YYDKDF (reference sequence). The CDR3 is 16 residues long. V lost 2 bases to trimming and J lost 5 bases; unmatched junction nucleotides: 6. The CDR3 here is CATSRKTGGGTGELFF. CDR3 nucleotides: TGTGCCACCAGCAGAAAGACAGGGGGTGGGACCGGGGAGCTGTTTTTT. The full variable domain, its missing parts supplied by reference TRBV15 and TRBJ2-2, is DAMVIQNPRYQVTQFGKPVTLSCSQTLNHNVMYWYQQKSSQAPKLLFHYYDKDFNNEADTPDNFQSRRPNTSFCFLDIRSPGLGDTAMYLCATSRKTGGGTGELFFGEGSRLTVL.

CDR3 DNA: TGTGCCAGCAGTCCATCAACTCCCTACGAGCAGTACTTC. It translates to CASSPSTPYEQYF. The chain couples TRBV12-3 or TRBV12-4 to TRBJ2-7, with D uncertain. Trimming pared 5 bases from V and 2 bases from J, leaving 10 bases between. The CDR3 spans 13 residues.

This clone has a single count. This chain joins TRBV5-1 and TRBJ1-2; 7 bases fit TRBD1. The germline V gene has CDR1 SGHRS and CDR2 YFSETQ. CDR3 length equals 13 residues. The J segment lost 8 bases and the V segment lost 0 bases, leaving 4 bases of the junction unmatched. The DNA of the CDR3 is TGCGCCAGCAGCTTGGAGAACAGGGGAGGCTACACCTTC. Translating it yields CASSLENRGGYTF. Drawing the rest from reference TRBV5-1 and TRBJ1-2, the complete variable domain is KAGVTQTPRYLIKTRGQQVTLSCSPISGHRSVSWYQQTPGQGLQFLFEYFSETQRNKGNFPGRFSGRQFSNSRSEMNVSTLELGDSALYLCASSLENRGGYTFGSGTRLTVV.

V usage is TRBV7-2 and J usage is TRBJ1-4, with D unresolved. V was trimmed by 4 bases and J by 5 bases, leaving 14 bases between them. Per the germline V gene, CDR1 is SGHTA and CDR2 is FQGNSA. The CDR3 extends over 15 amino acids. The CDR3, as DNA: TGTGCCAGCAGCTCCGCCGGGGTCGCGAATGAAAAACTGTTTTTT. It codes for CASSSAGVANEKLFF.

The chain links TRBV28 to TRBJ1-4, with TRBD1 as a possible D gene (6 bases). This CDR3 region has 15 residues. Germline lookup yields CDR1 MDHEN and CDR2 SYDVKM. The V end lost 7 bases, the J end lost 1 base, and 13 bases lay between the germline ends. Here the CDR3 reads CASTRRGRTNEKLFF. CDR3 coding DNA: TGTGCCAGCACCCGGCGGGGGCGAACTAATGAAAAACTGTTTTTT. The variable domain in full, with the rest retrieved from reference TRBV28 and TRBJ1-4, is DVKVTQSSRYLVKRTGEKVFLECVQDMDHENMFWYRQDPGLGLRLIYFSYDVKMKEKGDIPEGYSVSREKKERFSLILESASTNQTSMYLCASTRRGRTNEKLFFGSGTQLSVL.

V is TRBV2 and J is TRBJ1-6; D might be TRBD1 (5 bases). The CDR3 is 15 amino acids. Germline CDR1 is SNHLY and CDR2 is FYNNEI. Trimming pared 7 bases from V and 0 bases from J, leaving 10 bases between. CDR3 bases: TGTGCCAGCACCGTGACAGACTCCTATAATTCACCCCTCCACTTT. Translating it yields CASTVTDSYNSPLHF.

The V gene is TRBV10-2, the J gene TRBJ2-2, with TRBD1 as a possible D gene (5 bases). The germline V gene has CDR1 WSHSY and CDR2 SAAADI. The CDR3 sequence is 14 residues long. The V end lost 8 bases, the J end lost 6 bases, and 16 bases lay between the germline ends. The CDR3 nucleotides read TGCGCCAGCGGCCGGACCCAGGGATCCGGGGAGCTGTTTTTT. Translation: CASGRTQGSGELFF.

The V and J genes are TRBV5-4 and TRBJ1-5, with no clear D. The germline gives CDR1 SGHNT, CDR2 YYREEE (reference sequence). Trimming left V 0 bases short and J 0 bases short, with 4 bases between. The CDR3 covers 14 residues. DNA of the CDR3: TGTGCCAGCAGCTTGGGAGGTAGCAATCAGCCCCAGCATTTT. Protein sequence: CASSLGGSNQPQHF.

The genes are TRBV27 and TRBJ1-4; the D gene is possibly TRBD1 (5 bases). Trimming pared 8 bases from V and 4 bases from J, leaving 17 bases between. Germline CDR1 and CDR2: MNHEY and SMNVEV (reference sequence). The CDR3 runs to 15 residues. This chain's CDR3 is CASSPASGHNEKLFF. DNA for the CDR3: TGTGCCAGCTCCCCTGCCTCCGGACATAATGAAAAACTGTTTTTT.

This clone has just one count. This chain joins TRBV3-1 (or the pseudogene TRBV3-2) and TRBJ1-2, with TRBD1 matching over 8 bases. The CDR3 consists of 16 residues. V trimming: 5 bases; J trimming: 4 bases; junction bases outside the gene matches: 12. Germline V gene sequence: CDR1 LGHDT, CDR2 YNNKEL (reference sequence). Here the CDR3 reads CASSGGTGTGPYGYTF. The CDR3 region has the DNA TGTGCCAGCAGCGGCGGGACAGGCACGGGACCCTATGGCTACACCTTC.

This clone was recorded a few times. The chain carries TRBV12-3 or TRBV12-4 and TRBJ1-2; D remains unclear. V lost 6 bases, J lost 1 base, and 9 bases lay in between. The CDR3 is 13 amino acids. The chain's CDR3 is CASSQTVNYGYTF. The CDR3 DNA is TGTGCCAGCAGCCAAACGGTTAACTATGGCTACACCTTC.

The chain recombines TRBV5-5 with TRBJ2-2; the D is unclear. Germline lookup yields CDR1 SGHKS and CDR2 YYEKEE (reference sequence). This CDR3 comprises 16 residues. The ends were cut back, 5 bases at V and 0 bases at J, with 14 bases in the middle. The CDR3 DNA reads TGTGCCAGCAGTTTAATGGCGGCCGCGAACACCGGGGAGCTGTTTTTT. The encoded protein is CASSLMAAANTGELFF.

V is TRBV4-1 and J is TRBJ1-6, with 10 nucleotides matching TRBD1. V shed 5 bases and J 3 bases; nucleotides not matched to a gene: 7. Germline V gene data show CDR1 as MGHRA and CDR2 as YSYEKL. This CDR3 is built from 17 residues. CDR3 residues: CASSGGQGSNYNSPLHF. The DNA of the CDR3 is TGCGCCAGCAGCGGGGGACAGGGGAGCAACTATAATTCACCCCTCCACTTT.

The chain combines TRBV15 with TRBJ2-5, with 7 bases lining up with TRBD1. CDR3 length equals 17 residues. CDR1 and CDR2 from the germline V gene are LNHNV and YYDKDF (reference sequence). With 4 bases clipped from V and 7 bases from J, the junction kept 18 bases outside the gene matches. The DNA for the CDR3 is TGTGCCACCAGCACCGACCTTGGACAGGAGACCCGGTCGACCCAGTACTTC. Residues: CATSTDLGQETRSTQYF.

The gene calls are TRBV4-1 and TRBJ1-4; no firm D call. V was shortened by 6 bases and J by 4 bases, with 12 bases between the two germline ends. Germline V lookup: CDR1 MGHRA, CDR2 YSYEKL. The CDR3 is 14 amino acids. CDR3 nucleotide sequence: TGCGCCAGCAGTCCCGGTTGGAGTAATGAAAAACTGTTTTTT. Its protein is CASSPGWSNEKLFF.

This clone is a singleton in its sample. This sequence joins TRBV13 and TRBJ1-5; D remains unclear. Germline CDR1 PRHDT, CDR2 FYEKMQ (reference sequence). The CDR3 covers 15 residues. The V end was cut by 0 bases, the J end by 3 bases, with 9 bases between. The chain's CDR3 is CASSLGSTANQPQHF. Written as DNA, the CDR3 is TGTGCCAGCAGCTTAGGTTCCACAGCCAATCAGCCCCAGCATTTT. The full variable domain, in which reference TRBV13 and TRBJ1-5 provide the parts outside the CDR3, is AAGVIQSPRHLIKEKRETATLKCYPIPRHDTVYWYQQGPGQDPQFLISFYEKMQSDKGSIPDRFSAQQFSDYHSELNMSSLELGDSALYFCASSLGSTANQPQHFGDGTRLSIL.

The chain uses TRBV5-4 and TRBJ2-7; 9 bases fit TRBD1. There are 16 residues in the CDR3. With 6 bases clipped from V and 4 bases from J, the junction kept 14 bases outside the gene matches. CDR1 and CDR2 from the germline V gene are SGHNT and YYREEE (reference sequence). CDR3 region: CASTFRPGTGQYEQYF. CDR3 in DNA: TGTGCCAGCACCTTCCGCCCCGGGACAGGGCAATACGAGCAGTACTTC.

The chain uses TRBV10-3 and TRBJ1-1; D is possibly TRBD1 (6 bases). Trimming stripped 6 bases from V and 4 bases from J, with 9 bases between. CDR1 is ENHRY, CDR2 SYGVKD, per germline. This CDR3 is 12 amino acids long. As DNA, the CDR3 is TGTGCCATCAGAGGGGGGGCCACTGAAGCTTTCTTT. This gives the protein CAIRGGATEAFF.

Regarding this clone: Other nucleotide sequences from this sample produce the same CDR3. This chain uses TRBV19 with TRBJ1-5; maybe TRBD1 (6 bases). Looked up from germline, CDR1 is LNHDA and CDR2 is SQIVND (reference sequence). The CDR3 runs 14 residues. V was pared by 5 bases and J by 4 bases, with 12 bases between. CDR3 residues: CASSEQGGNQPQHF. CDR3 coding DNA: TGTGCCAGTAGTGAACAGGGCGGAAATCAGCCCCAGCATTTT.

This chain links TRBV7-3 with TRBJ2-3, with TRBD2 matching 16 bases. Per germline, CDR1 SGHTA and CDR2 FQGTGA. The CDR3 runs to 18 residues. V was pared by 5 bases and J by 2 bases, with 7 bases of the junction left unmatched. CDR3 loop: CASSPGTSGRAPTDTQYF. CDR3 DNA sequence: TGTGCCAGCAGCCCCGGGACTAGCGGGAGGGCCCCCACAGATACGCAGTATTTT.

This clone appeared a single time. The chain is built from TRBV5-1 and TRBJ1-3; D is uncertain. This CDR3 spans 15 amino acids. With 4 bases removed from V and 2 bases from J, the gap between germline ends came to 13 bases. CDR1 and CDR2 from the germline V gene are SGHRS and YFSETQ. CDR3 protein: CASSPNPETGNTIYF. CDR3 bases: TGCGCCAGCAGCCCTAATCCCGAAACTGGAAACACCATATATTTT.

The chain has TRBV20-1 and TRBJ1-2; the D is unclear. CDR3 length equals 13 residues. Germline values: CDR1 DFQATT, CDR2 SNEGSKA (reference sequence). Trimming stripped 3 bases from V and 1 base from J, with 9 bases between. The CDR3, as DNA: TGCAGTGCTAGTTCCGGGTTTAACTATGGCTACACCTTC. Amino acids: CSASSGFNYGYTF.